These T cell receptor beta chains were read from a single sample in a study of OX40 agonist ivuxolimab in advanced cancers. Some clones are missing from TCRdb's copy, which holds only in-frame ones; the method was immunoSEQ multiplex PCR. The sample yields roughly 48,000 clones, 83% seen once. This specimen consisted of CD4+ or CD8+ T cells sorted from blood, obtained in a trial of the OX40 agonist ivuxolimab. These receptors were obtained from an adult with an advanced solid tumor such as melanoma, head and neck, liver or kidney cancer. Both conserved end residues are part of each CDR3. The order of the fields is V gene, clone size, J gene, D gene, CDR3 protein, CDR3 DNA. D genes are given only for firm matches. Expanded clones are given a class, and other clones once, few, many or no size at all.

V: TRBV2; size: -; J: TRBJ2-5; D: -; CDR3: CASRIEETQYF; DNA: TGTGCCAGCAGAATAGAAGAGACCCAGTACTTC
V: TRBV28; size: -; J: TRBJ2-7; D: -; CDR3: CASSLGYYEQYF; DNA: TGTGCCAGCAGTCTTGGTTACTACGAGCAGTACTTC
V: TRBV6-5; size: -; J: TRBJ1-1; D: -; CDR3: CASSYRLTEQEAFF; DNA: TGTGCCAGCAGTTACAGGTTGACAGAACAAGAAGCTTTCTTT
V: TRBV6-1; size: -; J: TRBJ2-3; D: -; CDR3: CASRPTTATDTQYF; DNA: TGTGCCAGCAGACCAACGACAGCCACAGATACGCAGTATTTT
V: TRBV7-2; size: -; J: TRBJ2-7; D: -; CDR3: CASSLTFYEQYF; DNA: TGTGCCAGCAGCTTAACTTTCTACGAGCAGTACTTT
V: TRBV7-2; size: -; J: TRBJ2-3; D: -; CDR3: CASRKGGGEVDTQYF; DNA: TGTGCCAGCAGGAAGGGGGGCGGGGAGGTAGATACGCAGTATTTT
V: TRBV11-2; size: -; J: TRBJ1-5; D: -; CDR3: CASSLGGDQPQHF; DNA: TGTGCCAGCAGCTTAGGGGGGGATCAGCCCCAGCATTTT
V: TRBV5-1; size: -; J: TRBJ2-7; D: TRBD2; CDR3: CASSLGSGVYEQYF; DNA: TGCGCCAGCAGCTTGGGAAGCGGGGTTTACGAGCAGTACTTC
V: TRBV19; size: -; J: TRBJ2-5; D: -; CDR3: CASSLRGQRPGEGTQYF; DNA: TGTGCCAGTAGTCTTCGGGGGCAGAGGCCGGGGGAGGGGACCCAGTACTTC
V: TRBV7-2; size: few; J: TRBJ2-3; D: -; CDR3: CASSLLGDLSTDTQYF; DNA: TGTGCCAGCAGCTTATTGGGGGATCTTAGCACAGATACGCAGTATTTT
V: TRBV7-2; size: -; J: TRBJ2-5; D: TRBD2; CDR3: CASSLTSGGQETQYF; DNA: TGTGCCAGCAGCTTAACTAGCGGGGGACAAGAGACCCAGTACTTC
V: TRBV7-2; size: -; J: TRBJ2-3; D: -; CDR3: CASSLEASGAGRTDTQYF; DNA: TGTGCCAGCAGCTTAGAGGCGTCGGGGGCCGGGCGCACAGATACGCAGTATTTT
V: TRBV2; size: medium-sized; J: TRBJ1-2; D: TRBD1; CDR3: CASSPRQGRVSGYTF; DNA: TGTGCCAGCAGTCCTAGACAGGGCCGTGTTTCGGGCTACACCTTC
V: TRBV7-2; size: -; J: TRBJ2-4; D: TRBD1; CDR3: CASSLVMWDRRYF; DNA: TGTGCCAGCAGCTTAGTGATGTGGGACAGGCGGTACTTC
V: TRBV7-2; size: -; J: TRBJ1-5; D: -; CDR3: CASSLGGGGSQPQHF; DNA: TGTGCCAGCAGCTTAGGAGGAGGGGGGTCTCAGCCCCAGCATTTT
V: TRBV5-1; size: -; J: TRBJ2-3; D: -; CDR3: CASSRGSTDTQYF; DNA: TGCGCCAGCAGCAGGGGATCCACAGATACGCAGTATTTT
V: TRBV19; size: -; J: TRBJ1-2; D: -; CDR3: CASSRNRERGHTF; DNA: TGTGCCAGTAGTAGAAACCGAGAGCGGGGGCACACCTTC
V: TRBV30; size: -; J: TRBJ2-5; D: -; CDR3: CAWSVRGAETQYF; DNA: TGTGCCTGGAGTGTTAGGGGGGCCGAGACCCAGTACTTC
V: TRBV2; size: -; J: TRBJ1-1; D: -; CDR3: CASSAEPQATEAFF; DNA: TGTGCCAGCAGTGCCGAACCCCAGGCCACTGAAGCTTTCTTT
V: TRBV4-1; size: -; J: TRBJ1-2; D: -; CDR3: CASSQDLGLSSGYTF; DNA: TGCGCCAGCAGCCAAGATTTGGGGTTGAGCAGCGGCTACACCTTC
V: TRBV18; size: -; J: TRBJ1-6; D: -; CDR3: CASSPPGTRGASPLHF; DNA: TGTGCCAGCTCACCTCCAGGGACACGGGGCGCTTCACCCCTCCACTTT
V: TRBV19; size: -; J: TRBJ1-5; D: TRBD1; CDR3: CASSRTGGYQPQHF; DNA: TGTGCCAGTAGTAGGACAGGGGGATATCAGCCCCAGCATTTT
V: TRBV27; size: -; J: TRBJ2-7; D: -; CDR3: CASSPTLSSYEQYF; DNA: TGTGCCAGCAGTCCAACCCTGAGCTCCTACGAGCAGTACTTC
V: TRBV9; size: once; J: TRBJ2-1; D: -; CDR3: CASSVVTRNEQFF; DNA: TGTGCCAGCAGCGTAGTAACCCGAAATGAGCAGTTCTTC
V: TRBV20-1; size: -; J: TRBJ2-1; D: -; CDR3: CSARTANEQFF; DNA: TGCAGTGCTAGGACGGCGAATGAGCAGTTCTTC
V: TRBV30; size: -; J: TRBJ1-4; D: -; CDR3: CAWSPGRLTEKLFF; DNA: TGTGCCTGGAGCCCCGGACGTTTGACCGAAAAACTGTTTTTT
V: TRBV7-2; size: once; J: TRBJ2-3; D: -; CDR3: CASSFHGDTQYF; DNA: TGTGCCAGCAGCTTTCACGGAGATACGCAGTATTTT
V: TRBV5-1; size: -; J: TRBJ1-1; D: TRBD1; CDR3: CASSLGQGDAEAFF; DNA: TGCGCCAGCAGCTTGGGACAGGGAGACGCTGAAGCTTTCTTT
V: TRBV10-3; size: -; J: TRBJ1-1; D: TRBD1; CDR3: CAISLGQGATEAFF; DNA: TGTGCCATCAGCCTCGGACAGGGGGCTACTGAAGCTTTCTTT
V: TRBV9; size: -; J: TRBJ2-3; D: -; CDR3: CASSVGSSYTDTQYF; DNA: TGTGCCAGCAGCGTAGGGTCTTCTTACACAGATACGCAGTATTTT
V: TRBV29-1; size: -; J: TRBJ1-2; D: -; CDR3: CSVEKGTGYTF; DNA: TGCAGCGTTGAAAAAGGAACCGGCTACACCTTC
V: TRBV18; size: -; J: TRBJ1-2; D: TRBD1; CDR3: CASSPRGDRGDGYTF; DNA: TGTGCCAGCTCACCAAGGGGTGACAGGGGTGATGGCTACACCTTC
V: TRBV5-4; size: -; J: TRBJ2-3; D: TRBD2; CDR3: CASSGGLVWPDTQYF; DNA: TGTGCCAGCAGCGGGGGACTAGTGTGGCCAGATACGCAGTATTTT
V: TRBV10-2; size: once; J: TRBJ2-3; D: -; CDR3: CASSERGRGPDTQYF; DNA: TGCGCCAGCAGTGAAAGGGGCAGGGGCCCAGATACGCAGTATTTT
V: TRBV6-1; size: -; J: TRBJ1-4; D: -; CDR3: CASSYLEKLFF; DNA: TGTGCCAGCAGTTACCTGGAAAAACTGTTTTTT
V: TRBV6-1; size: few; J: TRBJ1-2; D: TRBD1; CDR3: CASSEAWDSYGYTF; DNA: TGTGCCAGCAGTGAAGCTTGGGACAGCTATGGCTACACCTTC
V: TRBV6-5; size: -; J: TRBJ2-2; D: -; CDR3: CASSFTGITGELFF; DNA: TGTGCCAGCAGTTTCACAGGGATCACCGGGGAGCTGTTTTTT
V: TRBV7-2; size: -; J: TRBJ1-1; D: -; CDR3: CASSLGSFPLGVAFF; DNA: TGTGCCAGCAGCTTAGGCAGTTTCCCCCTGGGGGTAGCTTTCTTT